A single sample gave rise to the 26 T cell receptor beta chains below, sequenced in a study of blood T cell repertoires in COVID-19. Profiling relied on immunoSEQ multiplex PCR, and the TCRdb table lists in-frame clones only, not all of them. The sample lists 250,000 to 300,000 clones; approximately 80% were seen once. Sequenced input: peripheral blood. The receptor set was obtained from a woman in her sixties or seventies with active or convalescent COVID-19.

The rearrangement links TRBV6-5 to TRBJ1-5; no reliable D call. The germline gives CDR1 MNHEY, CDR2 SVGAGI. The CDR3 length is 13 residues. With 5 bases removed from V and 6 bases from J, the gap between germline ends came to 11 bases. CDR3 protein: CASSRSHGQPQHF. In DNA form, the CDR3 reads TGTGCCAGCAGTAGATCGCACGGTCAGCCCCAGCATTTT.

The genes are TRBV10-2 and TRBJ1-1; TRBD1 might be the D (5 bases). There are 13 residues in the CDR3. V gave up 6 bases and J gave up 3 bases, with 11 bases separating them. Germline assignment: CDR1 WSHSY and CDR2 SAAADI. The CDR3 sequence: CASSVDSDTEAFF. The DNA of the CDR3 is TGCGCCAGCAGCGTTGACAGTGACACTGAAGCTTTCTTT.

In its sample, this clone was seen a few times. The J gene is TRBJ1-3, the V gene TRBV6-5, with a tentative D call TRBD1 (5 bases). The length of the CDR3 is 14 residues. V was clipped by 2 bases and J by 4 bases, with 9 bases between them. Per the germline V gene, CDR1 is MNHEY and CDR2 is SVGAGI. The CDR3, as DNA: TGTGCCAGCAGTTACGGGGCGTCGGGAAACACCATATATTTT. Translation gives CASSYGASGNTIYF.

The V gene is TRBV3-1 (or the pseudogene TRBV3-2), the J gene TRBJ1-5; 7 positions agree with TRBD1. Trimming cost V 4 bases and J 4 bases; bases outside gene matches: 4. Looked up from germline, CDR1 is LGHDT and CDR2 is YNNKEL (reference sequence). CDR3 length: 14 residues. The CDR3 bases are TGTGCCAGCAGCCCCGGGACAGAGAATCAGCCCCAGCATTTT. It is translated as CASSPGTENQPQHF.

The chain employs TRBV5-1 and TRBJ2-2, with 10 bases identical to TRBD1. This CDR3 comprises 16 residues. The trim removed 0 bases at V and 5 bases at J, leaving 4 bases unmatched. Germline assignment: CDR1 SGHRS and CDR2 YFSETQ. As DNA, the CDR3 is TGCGCCAGCAGCTTGGGACAGGGGGCTTCAACCGGGGAGCTGTTTTTT. Its translation: CASSLGQGASTGELFF.

The rearrangement joins TRBV10-1 to TRBJ2-2, with D tentatively TRBD1 (6 bases). V was cut by 6 bases and J by 7 bases, with 15 bases left in between. Germline CDR1 and CDR2: WNHNN and SYGVQD (reference sequence). The CDR3 is 14 residues long. DNA for the CDR3: TGCGCCAGCAGCTCACAGGGAGAAGGCGGGGAGCTGTTTTTT. It translates to CASSSQGEGGELFF.

The chain combines TRBV7-2 with TRBJ1-1; D is perhaps TRBD1 (5 bases). The CDR3 has 14 residues. Germline CDR1 reads SGHTA; CDR2 reads FQGNSA. V was cut by 8 bases and J by 5 bases, with 18 bases left in between. CDR3 in DNA: TGTGCCAGCCTATCTACAGGTTCCTCTACTGAAGCTTTCTTT. Protein product: CASLSTGSSTEAFF.

V is TRBV7-3 and J is TRBJ2-5; D unclear. Looked up from germline, CDR1 is SGHTA and CDR2 is FQGTGA. The CDR3 is made up of 13 amino acids. With 2 bases removed from V and 5 bases from J, the gap between germline ends came to 9 bases. Here the CDR3 reads CASSLGRTETQYF. The CDR3 DNA follows: TGTGCCAGCAGCTTAGGCCGCACGGAGACCCAGTACTTC.

The chain recombines TRBV7-2 with TRBJ2-6, with D unclear. V was trimmed by 1 base and J by 4 bases, leaving 5 bases between them. Germline CDR1 and CDR2: SGHTA and FQGNSA. The CDR3 covers 14 residues. The CDR3 DNA follows: TGTGCCAGCAGCTTAGACTCGGGGGCCAACGTCCTGACTTTC. Encoded protein: CASSLDSGANVLTF.

J is TRBJ1-1 and V is TRBV29-1; D ambiguous. V was trimmed by 4 bases and J by 1 base, leaving 7 bases between them. CDR3 length: 12 amino acids. In germline, CDR1 is SQVTM, CDR2 ANQGSEA. The CDR3 loop is CSVGSGNTEAFF. Written as DNA, the CDR3 is TGCAGCGTTGGTTCAGGGAACACTGAAGCTTTCTTT. Full variable domain (remainder filled in from reference TRBV29-1 and TRBJ1-1): SAVISQKPSRDICQRGTSLTIQCQVDSQVTMMFWYRQQPGQSLTLIATANQGSEATYESGFVIDKFPISRPNLTFSTLTVSNMSPEDSSIYLCSVGSGNTEAFFGQGTRLTVV.

V usage is TRBV23-1 and J usage is TRBJ1-3; TRBD1 matches 7 bases. TRBV23-1 is treated as an ORF (open reading frame) with a function not yet certain. The ends lost 0 bases at V and 3 bases at J; junction bases unmatched: 5. The CDR3 contains 16 residues. In nucleotides, the CDR3 is TGCGCCAGCAGTCAATCAAGACAGGGCGGTGGAAACACCATATATTTT. Its protein is CASSQSRQGGGNTIYF.

The chain employs TRBV2 and TRBJ2-7; 8 positions match TRBD2. The length of the CDR3 is 13 residues. The junction had 2 bases not matched to a gene; V was cut back by 4 bases and J by 3 bases. CDR1 is SNHLY, CDR2 FYNNEI, per germline. CDR3 sequence: CASSASGGYEQYF. The CDR3 region has the DNA TGTGCCAGCAGTGCAAGCGGGGGCTACGAGCAGTACTTC. Using reference TRBV2 and TRBJ2-7 for the parts outside the CDR3, the full variable domain is EPEVTQTPSHQVTQMGQEVILRCVPISNHLYFYWYRQILGQKVEFLVSFYNNEISEKSEIFDDQFSVERPDGSNFTLKIRSTKLEDSAMYFCASSASGGYEQYFGPGTRLTVT.

The chain joins TRBV4-2 to TRBJ1-5; TRBD1 matches 11 bases. Trimming at V came to 0 bases and at J to 0 bases, leaving 7 bases not matched to a gene. CDR3 length: 19 amino acids. CDR1 is LGHNA and CDR2 is YNFKEQ in the germline V gene. In nucleotides, the CDR3 is TGTGCCAGCAGCCAAGACAGGACAGGGGGCGCTTATAGCAATCAGCCCCAGCATTTT. Its translation: CASSQDRTGGAYSNQPQHF.

This clone came up once. The chain links TRBV12-3 or TRBV12-4 to TRBJ1-1, with a possible D match to TRBD1 (5 bases). This CDR3 is 13 amino acids long. Trimming cost V 6 bases and J 11 bases, with 19 bases left between them. CDR3 sequence reads: CASRLVGFAGAFF. The DNA for the CDR3 is TGTGCCAGCAGATTGGTGGGCTTTGCAGGGGCTTTCTTT.

This clone was detected only a few times. The V call is TRBV12-3 or TRBV12-4, the J call TRBJ2-5, with TRBD1 as a possible D gene (5 bases). The CDR3 totals 12 residues. Trimming took off 5 bases at V and 4 bases at J, with 8 bases between the two ends. The CDR3 DNA reads TGTGCCAGCAGTGTTGACAGAGAGACCCAGTACTTC. It yields the protein CASSVDRETQYF.

This clone was seen a handful of times. The V gene is TRBV6-6, the J gene TRBJ1-1; no clear D gene. Germline V gene data show CDR1 as MNHNY and CDR2 as SVGAGI (reference sequence). With 4 bases removed from V and 0 bases from J, the gap between germline ends came to 9 bases. The CDR3 sequence is 14 residues long. The CDR3 DNA reads TGTGCCAGCAGTTCACAGTACTTGAACACTGAAGCTTTCTTT. It encodes CASSSQYLNTEAFF.

This chain links TRBV7-3 with TRBJ2-3; TRBD1 might be the D (5 bases). Trimming shortened V by 4 bases and J by 0 bases, and 11 bases separated the two germline ends. The CDR3 extends over 15 amino acids. Per the germline V gene, CDR1 is SGHTA and CDR2 is FQGTGA. The CDR3 reads CASSSQATSTDTQYF. The CDR3 DNA sequence: TGTGCCAGCAGCTCACAGGCAACTAGCACAGATACGCAGTATTTT.

The chain carries TRBV19 and TRBJ2-2; 9 positions match TRBD2. With V trimmed by 1 base and J by 4 bases, 4 bases remained unmatched. The CDR3 runs to 16 residues. The V gene's germline CDR1 is LNHDA and CDR2 SQIVND (reference sequence). CDR3 DNA: TGTGCCAGTAGTATAGGCGGGGGGGCTAGCACCGGGGAGCTGTTTTTT. It translates to CASSIGGGASTGELFF.

The rearrangement uses TRBV19 and TRBJ2-7, with TRBD1 matching 7 bases. This CDR3 contains 16 residues. V was clipped by 5 bases and J by 3 bases; unmatched bases: 13. Per the germline V gene, CDR1 is LNHDA and CDR2 is SQIVND (reference sequence). CDR3 coding DNA: TGTGCCAGTAGTCCGGGACAGACCCTTGTGAACTACGAGCAGTACTTC. Translating it yields CASSPGQTLVNYEQYF.

This clone was recorded only once. This chain links TRBV7-3 with TRBJ2-3; perhaps TRBD1 as D (6 bases). The V end lost 7 bases, the J end lost 2 bases, and 16 bases lay between the germline ends. CDR3 length equals 15 residues. CDR1 is SGHTA and CDR2 is FQGTGA in the germline V gene. This CDR3 is CASKYRASFTDTQYF. The CDR3 DNA reads TGTGCCAGCAAGTACAGGGCGTCCTTCACAGATACGCAGTATTTT.

This clone has just a few counts. This rearrangement joins TRBV14 to TRBJ1-1; D gene ambiguous. Trimming stripped 8 bases from V and 4 bases from J, with 14 bases between. Germline CDR1 reads SGHDN; CDR2 reads FVKESK. This CDR3 comprises 13 residues. The CDR3 nucleotides read TGTGCCAGCCACCCGAGGGTGCCCACTGAAGCTTTCTTT. Its protein product is CASHPRVPTEAFF.

A remark on this clone: The sample has other DNA sequences that encode this CDR3 too. This chain joins TRBV29-1 and TRBJ2-7; possible D gene TRBD2, 5 bases. Germline assignment: CDR1 SQVTM and CDR2 ANQGSEA. Trimming removed 3 bases at V and 3 bases at J, with 6 bases between. This CDR3 is 11 amino acids long. The CDR3: CSVDEGYEQYF. In DNA, the CDR3 is TGCAGCGTTGATGAGGGCTACGAGCAGTACTTC.

This chain connects TRBV19 to TRBJ1-4, with D maybe TRBD1 (5 bases). Between the trimmed V and J ends, which lost 4 bases and 12 bases, there was a span of 15 bases. The CDR3 is 13 residues long. The germline V gene encodes CDR1 LNHDA and CDR2 SQIVND (reference sequence). As DNA, the CDR3 is TGTGCCAGTAGTAGAGCATGGGGGGTGGAACTGTTTTTT. Its translation: CASSRAWGVELFF.

The genes are TRBV6-5 and TRBJ2-2; D not resolved. The CDR3 runs to 15 residues. Looked up from germline, CDR1 is MNHEY and CDR2 is SVGAGI. The germline V and J ends were trimmed by 0 bases and 1 base, with 6 bases remaining between them. CDR3 loop: CASSYSRQNTGELFF. CDR3 coding DNA: TGTGCCAGCAGTTACTCGAGACAGAACACCGGGGAGCTGTTTTTT.

This chain connects TRBV12-5 to TRBJ2-7, with a possible D match to TRBD1 (5 bases). V shed 1 base and J shed 2 bases, with 18 bases lying between them. The CDR3 runs 17 residues. The germline CDR1 and CDR2 sequences are LGHNT and FRNRAP. CDR3 sequence (DNA): TGTGCTAGTGGTTTGGAGGGGCTGGCAGGGCCGACCTACGAGCAGTACTTC. Translating gives CASGLEGLAGPTYEQYF.

The gene calls are TRBV7-3 and TRBJ2-3; a weak D match, TRBD1 (5 bases). Germline assignment: CDR1 SGHTA and CDR2 FQGTGA. V was trimmed by 3 bases and J by 1 base, leaving 11 bases between them. The CDR3 is made up of 15 amino acids. CDR3 in amino acids: CASSFQGVGTDTQYF. The DNA of the CDR3 is TGTGCCAGCAGCTTCCAGGGTGTGGGCACAGATACGCAGTATTTT.